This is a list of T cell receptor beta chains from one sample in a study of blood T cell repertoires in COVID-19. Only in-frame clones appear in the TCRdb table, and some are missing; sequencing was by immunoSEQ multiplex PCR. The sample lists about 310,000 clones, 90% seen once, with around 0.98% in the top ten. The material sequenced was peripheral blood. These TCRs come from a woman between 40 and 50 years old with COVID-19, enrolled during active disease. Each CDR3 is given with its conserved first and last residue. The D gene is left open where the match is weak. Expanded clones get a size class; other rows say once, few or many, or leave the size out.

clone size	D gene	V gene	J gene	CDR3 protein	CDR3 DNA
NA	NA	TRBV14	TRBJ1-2	CASSLLGGGYTF	TGTGCCAGCAGCCTCCTAGGTGGCGGCTACACCTTC
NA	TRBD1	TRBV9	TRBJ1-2	CASSVEAAGGGDDGYTF	TGTGCCAGCAGCGTAGAGGCGGCAGGGGGAGGTGATGATGGCTACACCTTC
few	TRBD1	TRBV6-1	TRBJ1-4	CASSDSGGEKLFF	TGTGCCAGCAGTGATTCAGGGGGTGAAAAACTGTTTTTT
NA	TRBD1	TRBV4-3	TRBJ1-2	CASSQGRQGLNYGYTF	TGCGCCAGCAGCCAGGGTAGACAGGGACTTAACTATGGCTACACCTTC
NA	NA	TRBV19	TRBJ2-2	CASTQRGAHTGELFF	TGTGCCAGTACCCAACGGGGGGCACACACCGGGGAGCTGTTTTTT
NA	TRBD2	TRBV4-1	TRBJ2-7	CASSQAREGEQYF	TGCGCCAGCAGCCAAGCCAGGGAGGGCGAGCAGTACTTC
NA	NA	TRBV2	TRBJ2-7	CASVIASTYEQYF	TGTGCCAGCGTAATAGCGAGTACCTACGAGCAGTACTTC
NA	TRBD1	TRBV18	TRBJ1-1	CASSPMTGGTGTEAFF	TGTGCCAGCTCACCCATGACAGGGGGAACAGGGACTGAAGCTTTCTTT
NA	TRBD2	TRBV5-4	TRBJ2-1	CASSLEGGGAYNEQFF	TGTGCCAGCAGCTTGGAAGGCGGGGGGGCCTACAATGAGCAGTTCTTC
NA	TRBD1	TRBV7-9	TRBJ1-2	CASSLLTGDYGYTF	TGTGCCAGCAGCTTACTGACAGGGGACTATGGCTACACCTTC
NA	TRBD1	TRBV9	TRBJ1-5	CASSAGQGRNQPQHF	TGTGCCAGCAGCGCCGGACAGGGCCGCAATCAGCCCCAGCATTTT
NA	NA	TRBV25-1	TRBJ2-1	CASSGLLYIHEQFF	TGTGCCAGCAGTGGGCTCCTGTACATCCATGAGCAGTTCTTC
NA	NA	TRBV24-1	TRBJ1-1	CATRRGQNTEAFF	TGTGCCACCAGGAGGGGACAGAACACTGAAGCTTTCTTT
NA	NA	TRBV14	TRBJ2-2	CASSQGAREMNTGELFF	TGTGCCAGCAGCCAAGGGGCGAGGGAGATGAACACCGGGGAGCTGTTTTTT
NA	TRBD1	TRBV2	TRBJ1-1	CASSKPTGGFTEAFF	TGTGCCAGCAGTAAACCGACAGGGGGCTTCACTGAAGCTTTCTTT
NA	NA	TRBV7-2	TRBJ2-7	CASSEGVSYEQYF	TGTGCCAGCAGCGAAGGAGTCTCCTACGAGCAGTACTTC
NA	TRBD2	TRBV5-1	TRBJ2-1	CASSPPLAGPGNEQFF	TGCGCCAGCAGCCCACCGCTAGCGGGTCCTGGCAATGAGCAGTTCTTC